The entry that follows covers one TCR beta chain sequence. Produced via immunoSEQ multiplex PCR; TCRdb's table is partial and in-frame only. The sample lists around 250,000 clones, around nine tenths occurring once. The data were taken from a study of blood T cell repertoires in COVID-19. Study as a whole: T cells, B-cell-depleted T cells, or PBMCs supplied cDNA or gDNA.

The germline V and J ends were trimmed by 7 bases and 1 base, with 8 bases remaining between them. From germline, CDR1 is SNHLY and CDR2 FYNNEI. CDR3 size: 13 residues. The sequenced sample consisted of peripheral blood. V and J are TRBV2 and TRBJ2-1; tentatively, D is TRBD2 (5 bases). The receptor comes from a woman aged 60 to 75 who had recovered from COVID-19. The CDR3 DNA reads as TGTGCCAGCACCCGGGAATCCTACAATGAGCAGTTCTTC. This codes for CASTRESYNEQFF.